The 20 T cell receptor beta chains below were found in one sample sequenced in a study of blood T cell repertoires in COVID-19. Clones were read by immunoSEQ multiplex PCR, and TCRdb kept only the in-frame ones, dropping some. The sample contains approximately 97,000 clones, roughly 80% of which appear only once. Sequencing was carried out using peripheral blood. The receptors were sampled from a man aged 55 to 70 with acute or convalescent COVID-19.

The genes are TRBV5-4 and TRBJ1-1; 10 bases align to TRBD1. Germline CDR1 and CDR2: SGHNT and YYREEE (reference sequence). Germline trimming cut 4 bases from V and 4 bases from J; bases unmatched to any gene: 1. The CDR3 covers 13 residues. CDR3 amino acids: CASSRTGGTEAFF. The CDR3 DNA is TGTGCCAGCAGCCGGACAGGGGGCACTGAAGCTTTCTTT. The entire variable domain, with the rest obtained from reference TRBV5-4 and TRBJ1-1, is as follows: ETGVTQSPTHLIKTRGQQVTLRCSSQSGHNTVSWYQQALGQGPQFIFQYYREEENGRGNFPPRFSGLQFPNYSSELNVNALELDDSALYLCASSRTGGTEAFFGQGTRLTVV.

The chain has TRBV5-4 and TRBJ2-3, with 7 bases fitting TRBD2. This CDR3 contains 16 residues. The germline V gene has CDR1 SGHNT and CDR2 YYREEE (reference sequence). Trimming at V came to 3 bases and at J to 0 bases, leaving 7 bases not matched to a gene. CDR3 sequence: CASSSTSQSSTDTQYF. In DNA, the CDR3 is TGTGCCAGCAGCTCGACTAGCCAATCTAGCACAGATACGCAGTATTTT.

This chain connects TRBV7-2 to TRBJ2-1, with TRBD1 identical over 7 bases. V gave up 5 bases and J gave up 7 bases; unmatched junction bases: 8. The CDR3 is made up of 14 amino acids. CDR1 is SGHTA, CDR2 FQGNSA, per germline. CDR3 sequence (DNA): TGTGCCAGCAGCCCCGACAGGGTGTGGAATGAGCAGTTCTTC. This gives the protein CASSPDRVWNEQFF. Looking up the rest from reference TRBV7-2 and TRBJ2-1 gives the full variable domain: GAGVSQSPSNKVTEKGKDVELRCDPISGHTALYWYRQSLGQGLEFLIYFQGNSAPDKSGLPSDRFSAERTGGSVSTLTIQRTQQEDSAVYLCASSPDRVWNEQFFGPGTRLTVL.

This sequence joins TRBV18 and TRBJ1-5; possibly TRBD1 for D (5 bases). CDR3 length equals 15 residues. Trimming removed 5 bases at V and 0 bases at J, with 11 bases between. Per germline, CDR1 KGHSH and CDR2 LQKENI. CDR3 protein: CASSTMTVSNQPQHF. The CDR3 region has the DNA TGTGCCAGCTCAACGATGACAGTTAGCAATCAGCCCCAGCATTTT.

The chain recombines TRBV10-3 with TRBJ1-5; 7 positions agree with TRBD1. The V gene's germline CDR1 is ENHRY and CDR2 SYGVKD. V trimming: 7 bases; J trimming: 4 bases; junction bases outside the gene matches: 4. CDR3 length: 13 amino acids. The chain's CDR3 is CAITRDRNQPQHF. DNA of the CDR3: TGTGCCATCACTAGGGACAGAAATCAGCCCCAGCATTTT.

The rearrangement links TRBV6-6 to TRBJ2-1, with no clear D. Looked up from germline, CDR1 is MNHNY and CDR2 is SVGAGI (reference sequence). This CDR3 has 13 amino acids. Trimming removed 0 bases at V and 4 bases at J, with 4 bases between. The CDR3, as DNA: TGTGCCAGCAGTTACTCGACTTACAATGAGCAGTTCTTC. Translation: CASSYSTYNEQFF.

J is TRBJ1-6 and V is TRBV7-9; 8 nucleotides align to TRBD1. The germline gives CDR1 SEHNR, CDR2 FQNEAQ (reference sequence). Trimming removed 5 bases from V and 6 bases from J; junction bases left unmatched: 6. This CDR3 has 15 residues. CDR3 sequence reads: CASSVSTGVNSPLHF. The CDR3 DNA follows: TGTGCCAGCAGCGTATCGACAGGGGTTAATTCACCCCTCCACTTT.

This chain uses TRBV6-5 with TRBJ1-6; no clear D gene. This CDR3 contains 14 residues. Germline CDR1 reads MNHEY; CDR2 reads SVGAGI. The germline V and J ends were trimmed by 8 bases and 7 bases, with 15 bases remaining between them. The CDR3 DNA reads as TGTGCCAGCGGTTCATTCTTTCGGAATTCACCCCTCCACTTT. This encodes CASGSFFRNSPLHF.

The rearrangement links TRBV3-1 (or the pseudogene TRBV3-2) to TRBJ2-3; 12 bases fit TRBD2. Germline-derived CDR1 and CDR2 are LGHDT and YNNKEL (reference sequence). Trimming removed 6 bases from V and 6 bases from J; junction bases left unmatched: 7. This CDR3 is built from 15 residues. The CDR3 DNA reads TGTGCCAGCAGTCCGACTAGCGGGGGCTGGGATACGCAGTATTTT. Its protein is CASSPTSGGWDTQYF.

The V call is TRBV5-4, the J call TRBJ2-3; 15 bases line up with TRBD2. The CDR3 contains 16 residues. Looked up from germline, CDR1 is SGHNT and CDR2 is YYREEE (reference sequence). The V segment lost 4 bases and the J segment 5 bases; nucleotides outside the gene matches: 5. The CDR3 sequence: CASSGTSGGLGDTQYF. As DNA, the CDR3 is TGTGCCAGCAGCGGGACTAGCGGGGGGCTTGGAGATACGCAGTATTTT.

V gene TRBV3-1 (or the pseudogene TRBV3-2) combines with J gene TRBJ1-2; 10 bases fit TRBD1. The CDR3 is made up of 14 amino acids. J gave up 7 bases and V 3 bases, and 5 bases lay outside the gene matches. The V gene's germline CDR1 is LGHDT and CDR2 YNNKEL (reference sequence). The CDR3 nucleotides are TGTGCCAGCAGCCACTGGGACAGGGGATCTGGCTACACCTTC. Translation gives CASSHWDRGSGYTF.

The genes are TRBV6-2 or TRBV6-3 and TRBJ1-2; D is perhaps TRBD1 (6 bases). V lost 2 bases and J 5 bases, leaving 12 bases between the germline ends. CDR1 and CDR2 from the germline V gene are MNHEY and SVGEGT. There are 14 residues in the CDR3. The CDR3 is CASSYNGGLYGYTF. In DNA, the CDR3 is TGTGCCAGCAGTTACAACGGGGGGCTATATGGCTACACCTTC.

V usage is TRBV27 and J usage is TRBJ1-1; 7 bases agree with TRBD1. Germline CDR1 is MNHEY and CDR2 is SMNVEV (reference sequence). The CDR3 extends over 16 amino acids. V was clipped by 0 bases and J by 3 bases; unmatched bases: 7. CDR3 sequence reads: CASSLSQGGGYTEAFF. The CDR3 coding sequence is TGTGCCAGCAGTTTATCCCAGGGGGGTGGTTACACTGAAGCTTTCTTT.

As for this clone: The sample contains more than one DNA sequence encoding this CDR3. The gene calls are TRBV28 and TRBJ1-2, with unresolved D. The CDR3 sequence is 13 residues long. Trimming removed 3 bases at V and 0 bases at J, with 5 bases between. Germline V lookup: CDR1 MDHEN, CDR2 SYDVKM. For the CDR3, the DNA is TGTGCCAGCAGTTTCCCAGCTAACTATGGCTACACCTTC. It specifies CASSFPANYGYTF.

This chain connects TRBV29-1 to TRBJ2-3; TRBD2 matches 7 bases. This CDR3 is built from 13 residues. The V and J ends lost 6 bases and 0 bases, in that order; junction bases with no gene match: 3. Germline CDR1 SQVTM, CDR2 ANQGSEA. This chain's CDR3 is CSVGLDSTDTQYF. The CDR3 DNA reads TGCAGCGTAGGACTAGACAGCACAGATACGCAGTATTTT.

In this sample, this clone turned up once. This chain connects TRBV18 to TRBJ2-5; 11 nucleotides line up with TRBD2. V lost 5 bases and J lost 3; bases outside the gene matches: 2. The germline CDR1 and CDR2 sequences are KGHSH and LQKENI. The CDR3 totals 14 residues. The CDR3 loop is CASSGTSGEETQYF. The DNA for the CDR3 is TGTGCCAGCTCAGGGACTAGCGGAGAAGAGACCCAGTACTTC.

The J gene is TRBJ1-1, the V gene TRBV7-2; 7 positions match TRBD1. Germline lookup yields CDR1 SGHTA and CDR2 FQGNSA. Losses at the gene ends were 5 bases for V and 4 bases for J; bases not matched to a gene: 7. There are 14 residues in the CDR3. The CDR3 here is CASSPGRGRTEAFF. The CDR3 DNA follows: TGTGCCAGCAGCCCCGGGAGGGGGCGCACTGAAGCTTTCTTT.

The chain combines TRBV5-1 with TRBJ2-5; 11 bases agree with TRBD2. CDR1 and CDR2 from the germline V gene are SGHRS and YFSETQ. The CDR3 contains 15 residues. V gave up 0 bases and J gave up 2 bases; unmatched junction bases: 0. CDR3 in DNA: TGCGCCAGCAGCTTGGGACTAGCGGGGCAAGAGACCCAGTACTTC. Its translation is CASSLGLAGQETQYF.

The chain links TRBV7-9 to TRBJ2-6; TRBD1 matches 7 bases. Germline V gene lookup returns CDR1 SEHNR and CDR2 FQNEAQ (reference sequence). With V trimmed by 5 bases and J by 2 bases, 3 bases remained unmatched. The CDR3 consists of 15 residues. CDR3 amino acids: CASSSQGAGANVLTF. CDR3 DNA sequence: TGTGCCAGCAGCAGTCAGGGGGCTGGGGCCAACGTCCTGACTTTC.

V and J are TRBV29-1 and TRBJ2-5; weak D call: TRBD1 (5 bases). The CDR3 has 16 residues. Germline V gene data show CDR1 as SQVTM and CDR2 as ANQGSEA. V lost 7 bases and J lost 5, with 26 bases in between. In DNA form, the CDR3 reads TGCAGCGGTACCCCTCACTCGACAGTACTTATGGAGACCCAGTACTTC. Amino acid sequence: CSGTPHSTVLMETQYF.